Given below is one TCR beta chain in context. What it recognizes is unknown. TCRdb recomputed calls from the RT-PCR reads with MiXCR, one row per CDR3 protein. The table records roughly 700,000 distinct CDR3 sequences, approximately 13% of them present only once. The CDR3 extends over 14 amino acids. The germline gives CDR1 LGHNA, CDR2 YNFKEQ. Trimming took off 0 bases at V and 7 bases at J, with 9 bases between the two ends. These data originate in a study of response to subunit inactivated influenza vaccine. Whole-study findings and limits: Researchers suggested that each seasonal influenza vaccination recruits few new T cells.

The sequence was collected from a man aged 45-60 years who received an inactivated influenza vaccine. The specimen comprised PBMCs from blood, sampled 14 to 15 days before vaccination. The chain links TRBV4-2 to TRBJ2-2; D is unresolved. The CDR3 protein is CASSQEVMGGELFF. In DNA, the CDR3 is TGTGCCAGCAGCCAAGAAGTAATGGGCGGGGAGCTGTTTTTT.